The clone carrying this TCR beta chain was observed once. The CDR3 is 17 residues long. Trimming took 2 bases from V and 2 from J; bases not matched to a gene: 9. The germline gives CDR1 LGHNA, CDR2 YNFKEQ. This entry is derived from a study of radiotherapy plus CTLA-4 blockade in lung cancer. Whole-study context: For about 18% of patients, objective responses occurred, and about 30% had disease control.

Profiled with immunoSEQ multiplex PCR; TCRdb holds only in-frame clones, not every one. The sample lists 70,000 to 90,000 clones, 78% occurring once. The source of this sequence is a human donor with non-small cell lung cancer whose response to radiotherapy plus ipilimumab could not be evaluated. Some clones in this sample may be carry-over from other donors' samples. The sample was peripheral blood, taken from a patient treated with radiotherapy plus ipilimumab. The rearrangement links TRBV4-2 to TRBJ2-3; 8 nucleotides align to TRBD1. Here the CDR3 reads CASSQYGQGEVTDTQYF. The CDR3 DNA is TGTGCCAGCAGCCAATACGGACAGGGAGAGGTCACAGATACGCAGTATTTT.